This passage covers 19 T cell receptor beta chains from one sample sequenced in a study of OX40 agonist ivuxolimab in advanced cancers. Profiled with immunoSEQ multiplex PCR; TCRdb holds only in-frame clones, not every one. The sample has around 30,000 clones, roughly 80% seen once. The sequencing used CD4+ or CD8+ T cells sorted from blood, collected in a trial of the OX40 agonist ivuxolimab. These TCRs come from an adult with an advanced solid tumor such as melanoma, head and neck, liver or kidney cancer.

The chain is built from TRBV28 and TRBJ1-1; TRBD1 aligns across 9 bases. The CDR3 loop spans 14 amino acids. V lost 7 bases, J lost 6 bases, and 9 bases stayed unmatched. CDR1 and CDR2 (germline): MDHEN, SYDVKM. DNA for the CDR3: TGTGCCAGCACCACAGGGGGCGCGAGGGCTGAAGCTTTCTTT. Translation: CASTTGGARAEAFF.

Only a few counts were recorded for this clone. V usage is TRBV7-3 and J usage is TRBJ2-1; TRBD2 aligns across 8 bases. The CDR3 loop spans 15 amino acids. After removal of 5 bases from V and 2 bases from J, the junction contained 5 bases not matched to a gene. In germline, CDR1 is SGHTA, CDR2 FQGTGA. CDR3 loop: CASSLSGGAYNEQFF. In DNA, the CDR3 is TGTGCCAGCAGCCTATCCGGGGGGGCCTACAATGAGCAGTTCTTC.

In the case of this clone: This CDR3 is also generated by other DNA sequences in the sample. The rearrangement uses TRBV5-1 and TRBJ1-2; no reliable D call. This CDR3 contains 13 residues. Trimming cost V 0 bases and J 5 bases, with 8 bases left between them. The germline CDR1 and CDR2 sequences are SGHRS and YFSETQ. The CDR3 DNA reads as TGCGCCAGCAGCTTGGTGCCTATATATGGCTACACCTTC. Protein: CASSLVPIYGYTF.

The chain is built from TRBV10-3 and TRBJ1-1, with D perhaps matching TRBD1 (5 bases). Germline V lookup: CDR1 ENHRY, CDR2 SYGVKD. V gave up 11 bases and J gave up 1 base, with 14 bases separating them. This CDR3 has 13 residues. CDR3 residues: CAGSGTQNTEAFF. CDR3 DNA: TGTGCCGGATCCGGGACTCAGAACACTGAAGCTTTCTTT.

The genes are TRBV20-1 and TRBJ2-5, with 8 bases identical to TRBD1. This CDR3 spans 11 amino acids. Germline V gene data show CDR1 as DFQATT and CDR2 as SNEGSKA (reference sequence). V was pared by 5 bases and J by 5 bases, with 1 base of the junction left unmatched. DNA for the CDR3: TGCAGTGCTCGGACAGGGGAGACCCAGTACTTC. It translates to CSARTGETQYF.

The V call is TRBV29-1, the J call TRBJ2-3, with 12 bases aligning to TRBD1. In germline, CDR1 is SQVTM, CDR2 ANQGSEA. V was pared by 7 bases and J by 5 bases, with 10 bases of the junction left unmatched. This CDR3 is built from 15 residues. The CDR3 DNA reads TGCAGCGCGAGTACGGGACAGGGGGCCGGAGATACGCAGTATTTT. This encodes CSASTGQGAGDTQYF.

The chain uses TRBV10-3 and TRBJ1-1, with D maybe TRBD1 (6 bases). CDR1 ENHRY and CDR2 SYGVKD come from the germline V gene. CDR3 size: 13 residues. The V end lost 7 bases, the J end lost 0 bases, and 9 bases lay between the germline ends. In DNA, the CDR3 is TGTGCCATCAATCAGGGGTTGAACACTGAAGCTTTCTTT. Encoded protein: CAINQGLNTEAFF.

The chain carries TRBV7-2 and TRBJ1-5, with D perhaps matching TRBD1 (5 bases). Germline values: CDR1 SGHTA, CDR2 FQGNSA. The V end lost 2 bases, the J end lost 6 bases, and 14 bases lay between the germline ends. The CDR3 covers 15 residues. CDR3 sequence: CASSLIGQGGQPQHF. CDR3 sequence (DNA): TGTGCCAGCAGCTTAATAGGGCAGGGAGGTCAGCCCCAGCATTTT.

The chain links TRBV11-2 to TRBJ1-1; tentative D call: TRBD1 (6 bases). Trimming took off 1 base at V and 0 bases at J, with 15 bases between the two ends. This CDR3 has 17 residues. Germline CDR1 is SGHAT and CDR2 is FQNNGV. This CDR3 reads CASSLGDTRFMNTEAFF. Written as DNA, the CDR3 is TGTGCCAGCAGCTTAGGGGACACCCGATTCATGAACACTGAAGCTTTCTTT.

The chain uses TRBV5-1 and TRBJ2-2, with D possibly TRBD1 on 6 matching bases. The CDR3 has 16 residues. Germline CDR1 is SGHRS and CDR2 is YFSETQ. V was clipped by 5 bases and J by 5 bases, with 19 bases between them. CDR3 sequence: CASSSDSSAATGELFF. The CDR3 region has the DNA TGCGCCAGCAGTTCGGACAGCTCGGCGGCGACCGGGGAGCTGTTTTTT. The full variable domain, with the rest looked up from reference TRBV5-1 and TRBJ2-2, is KAGVTQTPRYLIKTRGQQVTLSCSPISGHRSVSWYQQTPGQGLQFLFEYFSETQRNKGNFPGRFSGRQFSNSRSEMNVSTLELGDSALYLCASSSDSSAATGELFFGEGSRLTVL.

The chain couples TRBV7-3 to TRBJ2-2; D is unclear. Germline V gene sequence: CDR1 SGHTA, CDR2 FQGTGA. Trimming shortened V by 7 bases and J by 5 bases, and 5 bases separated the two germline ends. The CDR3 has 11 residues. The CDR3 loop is CASTGTGELFF. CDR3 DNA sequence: TGTGCCAGCACCGGGACCGGGGAGCTGTTTTTT.

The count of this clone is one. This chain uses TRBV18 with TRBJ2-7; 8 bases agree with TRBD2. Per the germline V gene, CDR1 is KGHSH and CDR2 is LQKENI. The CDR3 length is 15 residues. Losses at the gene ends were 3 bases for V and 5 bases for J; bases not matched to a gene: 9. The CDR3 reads CASSPRAGASDEQYF. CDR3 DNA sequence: TGTGCCAGCTCACCCCGAGCGGGGGCGTCGGACGAGCAGTACTTC.

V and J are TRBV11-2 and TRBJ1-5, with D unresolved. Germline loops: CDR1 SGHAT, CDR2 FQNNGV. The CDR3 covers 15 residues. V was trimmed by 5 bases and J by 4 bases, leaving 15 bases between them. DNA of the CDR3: TGTGCCAGCAGCGCGACCGGGTCCAAGAATCAGCCCCAGCATTTT. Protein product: CASSATGSKNQPQHF. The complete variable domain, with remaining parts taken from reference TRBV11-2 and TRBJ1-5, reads EAGVAQSPRYKIIEKRQSVAFWCNPISGHATLYWYQQILGQGPKLLIQFQNNGVVDDSQLPKDRFSAERLKGVDSTLKIQPAKLEDSAVYLCASSATGSKNQPQHFGDGTRLSIL.

In DNA, the CDR3 is TGTGCCATCAGGGGGGCAGACCTGAACACTGAAGCTTTCTTT. Protein sequence: CAIRGADLNTEAFF. The chain joins TRBV10-3 to TRBJ1-1; D is perhaps TRBD1 (6 bases). The CDR3 runs 14 residues. Trimming removed 6 bases from V and 0 bases from J, with 11 bases in between. The germline V gene encodes CDR1 ENHRY and CDR2 SYGVKD.

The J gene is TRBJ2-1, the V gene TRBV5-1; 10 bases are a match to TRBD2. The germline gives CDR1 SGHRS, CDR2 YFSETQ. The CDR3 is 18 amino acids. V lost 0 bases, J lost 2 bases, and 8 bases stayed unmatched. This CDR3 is CASSLAVGLAEAYNEQFF. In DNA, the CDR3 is TGCGCCAGCAGCTTGGCCGTAGGACTAGCGGAGGCCTACAATGAGCAGTTCTTC. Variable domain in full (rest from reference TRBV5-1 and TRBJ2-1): KAGVTQTPRYLIKTRGQQVTLSCSPISGHRSVSWYQQTPGQGLQFLFEYFSETQRNKGNFPGRFSGRQFSNSRSEMNVSTLELGDSALYLCASSLAVGLAEAYNEQFFGPGTRLTVL.

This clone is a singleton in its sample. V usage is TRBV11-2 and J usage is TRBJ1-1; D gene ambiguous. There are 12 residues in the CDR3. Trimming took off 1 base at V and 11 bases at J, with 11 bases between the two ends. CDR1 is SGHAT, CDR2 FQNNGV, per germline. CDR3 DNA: TGTGCCAGCAGCTTAGTGGGAGGATCGGCTTTCTTT. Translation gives CASSLVGGSAFF.

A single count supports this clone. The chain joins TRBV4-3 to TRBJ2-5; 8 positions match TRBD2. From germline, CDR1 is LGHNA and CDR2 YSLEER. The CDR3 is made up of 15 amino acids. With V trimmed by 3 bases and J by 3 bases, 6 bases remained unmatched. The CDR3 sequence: CASSQQGLVEETQYF. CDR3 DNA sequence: TGCGCCAGCAGCCAGCAGGGACTAGTAGAAGAGACCCAGTACTTC.

The CDR3 loop is CASSVGPGQAIYF. The DNA for the CDR3 is TGTGCCAGCAGCGTAGGCCCAGGACAGGCAATATATTTT. The chain couples TRBV9 to TRBJ1-3; 7 positions match TRBD1. The length of the CDR3 is 13 residues. Germline V gene sequence: CDR1 SGDLS, CDR2 YYNGEE. Trimming at V came to 0 bases and at J to 13 bases, leaving 7 bases not matched to a gene.

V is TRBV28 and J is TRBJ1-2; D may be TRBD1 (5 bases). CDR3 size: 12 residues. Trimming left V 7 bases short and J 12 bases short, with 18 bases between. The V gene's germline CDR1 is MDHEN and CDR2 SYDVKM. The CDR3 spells CASTLQGRANTF. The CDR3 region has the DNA TGTGCCAGCACCCTCCAGGGCAGAGCTAACACCTTC.